Listed below are T cell receptor beta chains from one sample, sequenced in a study of T cells in Graves' hyperthyroidism and ophthalmopathy. Each CDR3 protein gets one entry after TCRdb re-called the multiplex PCR reads with MiXCR. The table records about 480,000 distinct CDR3 sequences, 13% to 15% of them present only once. The material sequenced was blood. These receptors were collected from a woman aged 18 to 35 with Graves' hyperthyroidism. Each CDR3 is given with its conserved first and last residue. The D gene is left open where the match is weak. Clone size, where shown, is once, few, many, or a class for clones that have expanded.

clone size,J gene,D gene,V gene,CDR3 DNA,CDR3 protein
few,TRBJ2-3,NA,TRBV20-1,TGCAGTGCTAGACCAGGGAGTAGCACAGATACGCAGTATTTT,CSARPGSSTDTQYF
many,TRBJ2-5,NA,TRBV29-1,TGCAGCGTTGATCGGGCAGGGCAAGAGACCCAGTACTTC,CSVDRAGQETQYF
many,TRBJ2-1,TRBD1,TRBV12-3/TRBV12-4,TGTGCCAGCAGTTGGGCCGGGACAGGGGACAATGAGCAGTTCTTC,CASSWAGTGDNEQFF
many,TRBJ2-3,NA,TRBV6-1,TGTGCCAGCAGCGGAGCGGCCCTCACAGATACGCAGTATTTT,CASSGAALTDTQYF
many,TRBJ2-3,NA,TRBV12-3/TRBV12-4,TGTGCCAGCAGTTCCCGCCCCGGGGGAGATACGCAGTATTTT,CASSSRPGGDTQYF
NA,TRBJ2-5,TRBD2,TRBV27,TGTGCCAGCAGCGGACTAGCGGGAGGGTGGGGAGAGACCCAGTACTTC,CASSGLAGGWGETQYF
many,TRBJ2-3,NA,TRBV11-2,TGTGCCAGCAGCTTGGCGGCCCCTAGCACAGATACGCAGTATTTT,CASSLAAPSTDTQYF
many,TRBJ1-2,NA,TRBV30,TGTGCCTGGAGCTCGACCGGCTGGGATGGCTACACCTTC,CAWSSTGWDGYTF
NA,TRBJ1-2,TRBD1,TRBV14,TGTGCCAGCAGCCATATCAGGGGGCGCCTCTATGGCTACACCTTC,CASSHIRGRLYGYTF
NA,TRBJ2-2,NA,TRBV6-1,TGTGCCAGCAGTGTCAGGAGCATCACCGGGGAGCTGTTTTTT,CASSVRSITGELFF
many,TRBJ1-2,NA,TRBV19,TGTGCCAGTAGTATATCTTTCCGGGGGCAAAGCGGCTACACCTTC,CASSISFRGQSGYTF
few,TRBJ1-5,NA,TRBV5-1,TGCGCCAGCAGCTTTGGGGGACATGAGTCTCAGCCCCAGCATTTT,CASSFGGHESQPQHF
few,TRBJ1-1,NA,TRBV30,TGTGCCTGGGTCCGGCAGCTATACACTGAAGCTTTCTTT,CAWVRQLYTEAFF
many,TRBJ1-1,NA,TRBV29-1,TGCAGCGTGAGAACGGGAGGGGGCACTGAAGCTTTCTTT,CSVRTGGGTEAFF